These T cell receptor beta chains were read from a single sample in a study of CD8 T cells in ankylosing spondylitis. TCRdb independently ran MiXCR on the 5' RACE reads; one entry per CDR3 protein. Seen here are over 30,000 distinct CDR3 sequences, 8% to 13% observed once, and the top ten hold 20% to 25%. The sample comprised synovial fluid, either unsorted or a sorted T cell fraction (not recorded which). The receptors here all came from a male donor with ankylosing spondylitis. Each CDR3 is given with its conserved first and last residue. A D gene is named only where the DNA matches it firmly. Size tells how often a clone was seen (once, few, many) or the class of an expanded clone, and some rows leave it out.

D gene | clone size | J gene | V gene | CDR3 protein | CDR3 DNA
. | . | TRBJ1-2 | TRBV9 | CASSRGQGDDGYTF | TGTGCCAGCAGCCGGGGGCAGGGTGACGATGGCTACACCTTC
. | few | TRBJ2-1 | TRBV20-1 | CSARGPLGVQFF | TGCAGTGCTAGGGGCCCCCTGGGTGTGCAGTTCTTC
. | many | TRBJ2-3 | TRBV5-1 | CASSLAPDTQYF | TGCGCCAGCAGCTTGGCCCCAGATACGCAGTATTTT
TRBD2 | . | TRBJ2-3 | TRBV27 | CASSFGQREISDTQYF | TGTGCCAGCAGTTTTGGCCAGCGGGAAATTTCAGATACGCAGTATTTT
. | few | TRBJ1-2 | TRBV7-2 | CASSFEQNYGYTF | TGTGCCAGCAGCTTTGAACAGAACTATGGCTACACCTTC
. | few | TRBJ2-7 | TRBV5-1 | CASSPRQGNYEQYF | TGCGCCAGCAGCCCGAGGCAGGGGAACTACGAGCAGTACTTC
TRBD2 | many | TRBJ2-3 | TRBV6-4 | CASSEGGPSDTQYF | TGTGCCAGCAGTGAGGGAGGGCCCTCAGATACGCAGTATTTT
TRBD1 | . | TRBJ1-6 | TRBV7-6 | CASSLGGQVNSPLHF | TGTGCCAGCAGCTTAGGGGGACAGGTCAACTCACCCCTCCACTTT
. | few | TRBJ2-3 | TRBV29-1 | CSVLRTGGTDTQYF | TGCAGCGTGCTCCGGACGGGGGGCACAGATACGCAGTATTTT
. | many | TRBJ2-1 | TRBV5-1 | CASSLEVYYNEQFF | TGCGCCAGCAGCTTGGAGGTCTATTACAATGAGCAGTTCTTC
. | few | TRBJ2-1 | TRBV30 | CAWSIPPPEQFF | TGTGCCTGGAGTATCCCCCCGCCGGAGCAGTTCTTC
. | . | TRBJ2-7 | TRBV7-2 | CASSLVPDSSYEQYF | TGTGCCAGCAGCTTAGTGCCCGACAGCTCCTACGAGCAGTACTTC
TRBD2 | few | TRBJ2-1 | TRBV5-1 | CASSPTSESSYNEQFF | TGCGCCAGCAGCCCTACTAGCGAGAGCTCCTACAATGAGCAGTTCTTC
TRBD2 | few | TRBJ2-1 | TRBV18 | CASSPLAGVDNEQFF | TGTGCCAGCTCACCCCTAGCGGGAGTTGACAATGAGCAGTTCTTC
. | . | TRBJ2-6 | TRBV7-9 | CASSFYLGSGANVLTF | TGTGCCAGCAGCTTTTACCTAGGCTCTGGGGCCAACGTCCTGACTTTC
TRBD1 | . | TRBJ2-1 | TRBV27 | CASTPGQGVDNEQFF | TGTGCCAGCACCCCGGGACAGGGGGTGGACAATGAGCAGTTCTTC
. | many | TRBJ2-7 | TRBV2 | CASHPGEFYEQYF | TGTGCCAGCCACCCGGGGGAGTTTTACGAGCAGTACTTC
TRBD2 | many | TRBJ2-2 | TRBV5-1 | CASSIGTTNTGELFF | TGCGCCAGCAGCATCGGGACTACCAACACCGGGGAGCTGTTTTTT
TRBD1 | . | TRBJ1-6 | TRBV6-1 | CASRTGTVNSPLHF | TGTGCCAGCAGGACCGGGACAGTTAATTCACCCCTCCACTTT
TRBD1 | . | TRBJ2-5 | TRBV28 | CASSLWGGDRVLETQYF | TGTGCCAGCAGTTTATGGGGTGGGGACAGGGTATTAGAGACCCAGTACTTC
. | . | TRBJ2-2 | TRBV4-3 | CASSQESEGGELFF | TGCGCCAGCAGCCAAGAATCAGAAGGGGGGGAGCTGTTTTTT
TRBD1 | . | TRBJ2-7 | TRBV7-2 | CASSPGTGMSYEQYF | TGTGCCAGCAGCCCAGGGACAGGGATGTCCTACGAGCAGTACTTC
. | many | TRBJ1-3 | TRBV12-3/TRBV12-4 | CASGPGTETPGNTIYF | TGTGCCAGCGGGCCCGGGACGGAAACTCCTGGAAACACCATATATTTT
. | few | TRBJ2-1 | TRBV9 | CASSRWGNEQFF | TGTGCCAGCAGCCGTTGGGGCAATGAGCAGTTCTTC
. | . | TRBJ2-2 | TRBV12-3/TRBV12-4 | CASSLGGENTGELFF | TGTGCCAGCAGTTTGGGGGGTGAGAACACCGGGGAGCTGTTTTTT
. | few | TRBJ1-2 | TRBV7-3 | CASSPDATSGSYGYTF | TGTGCCAGCAGCCCCGATGCAACTTCGGGAAGCTATGGCTACACCTTC
TRBD2 | many | TRBJ2-3 | TRBV2 | CASSEAPGLASDTQYF | TGTGCCAGCAGTGAAGCGCCCGGACTAGCGTCAGATACGCAGTATTTT
. | few | TRBJ2-1 | TRBV9 | CASKGNNEQFF | TGTGCCAGCAAGGGGAACAATGAGCAGTTCTTC
. | few | TRBJ1-4 | TRBV20-1 | CSARAVGAATNEKLFF | TGCAGTGCTAGAGCGGTAGGGGCTGCAACTAATGAAAAACTGTTTTTT
. | many | TRBJ1-1 | TRBV18 | CASSPYSVMNTEAFF | TGTGCCAGCTCACCATATTCGGTAATGAACACTGAAGCTTTCTTT
. | many | TRBJ1-5 | TRBV20-1 | CSASGPGAGNQPQHF | TGCAGTGCTAGCGGTCCGGGAGCGGGCAATCAGCCCCAGCATTTT
. | . | TRBJ2-5 | TRBV21-1 | CASSDRQGSRETQYF | TGTGCCAGCAGCGACCGACAGGGAAGCCGAGAGACCCAGTACTTC
TRBD2 | . | TRBJ2-3 | TRBV24-1 | CATSGGRALGTDTQYF | TGTGCCACCTCTGGCGGGAGGGCCCTCGGTACAGATACGCAGTATTTT
TRBD1 | few | TRBJ2-1 | TRBV7-9 | CASSFWGQGAYEQFF | TGTGCCAGCAGCTTCTGGGGACAGGGGGCCTATGAGCAGTTCTTC
TRBD2 | few | TRBJ2-3 | TRBV7-2 | CASSSPSGRTQYF | TGTGCCAGCAGCTCCCCTAGCGGGCGTACGCAGTATTTT
TRBD2 | few | TRBJ2-2 | TRBV4-3 | CASSPAGVNTGELFF | TGCGCCAGCAGCCCAGCGGGAGTAAACACCGGGGAGCTGTTTTTT
TRBD2 | . | TRBJ2-1 | TRBV25-1 | CASSSPRGPGLAGGYNEQFF | TGTGCCAGCAGTAGTCCCCGGGGGCCCGGACTAGCGGGAGGGTACAATGAGCAGTTCTTC
. | few | TRBJ2-6 | TRBV6-5 | CASTWADSGANVLTF | TGTGCCAGCACTTGGGCGGACTCTGGGGCCAACGTCCTGACTTTC
. | many | TRBJ2-3 | TRBV7-2 | CASSLVVTDTQYF | TGTGCCAGCAGCTTAGTGGTCACAGATACGCAGTATTTT
. | few | TRBJ1-2 | TRBV10-3 | CAISKTAANYGYTF | TGTGCCATCAGTAAGACAGCGGCTAACTATGGCTACACCTTC
TRBD2 | many | TRBJ2-1 | TRBV29-1 | CSVSSGYNEQFF | TGCAGCGTGTCTAGCGGCTACAATGAGCAGTTCTTC
TRBD2 | many | TRBJ2-7 | TRBV18 | CASSPGLDSYEQYF | TGTGCCAGCTCACCTGGACTAGACTCCTACGAGCAGTACTTC
TRBD2 | . | TRBJ2-2 | TRBV5-1 | CASSLEVGGRARGGELFF | TGCGCCAGCAGCTTGGAAGTTGGCGGGAGGGCCCGTGGCGGGGAGCTGTTTTTT
. | . | TRBJ2-7 | TRBV7-9 | CASLWGNEQYF | TGTGCCAGTTTGTGGGGCAACGAGCAGTACTTC
TRBD2 | many | TRBJ2-3 | TRBV5-6 | CASSLDDLPSGTTDTQYF | TGTGCCAGCAGCTTGGACGACTTGCCCAGCGGGACCACAGATACGCAGTATTTT
. | few | TRBJ1-2 | TRBV4-1 | CASSLQGGVNYGYTF | TGCGCCAGCAGCCTCCAAGGTGGCGTAAACTATGGCTACACCTTC
TRBD2 | . | TRBJ2-3 | TRBV7-2 | CASSLASSGSPFTDTQYF | TGTGCCAGCAGCTTAGCGTCTAGCGGGAGCCCATTCACAGATACGCAGTATTTT
. | . | TRBJ2-6 | TRBV5-1 | CASSLGTGSPGANVLTF | TGCGCCAGCAGCTTGGGTACAGGGTCTCCTGGGGCCAACGTCCTGACTTTC
. | few | TRBJ2-4 | TRBV27 | CASSLSVKNIQYF | TGTGCCAGCAGTTTATCAGTCAAAAACATTCAGTACTTC
TRBD2 | . | TRBJ2-3 | TRBV6-5 | CASRVAGGPNWDTQYF | TGTGCCAGCCGGGTAGCGGGAGGGCCAAATTGGGATACGCAGTATTTT
. | many | TRBJ2-4 | TRBV7-3 | CASSLTGGPQGIQYF | TGTGCCAGCAGCTTAACTGGCGGTCCCCAGGGCATTCAGTACTTC
. | few | TRBJ2-4 | TRBV2 | CASMTKNIQYF | TGTGCCAGCATGACCAAAAACATTCAGTACTTC
TRBD1 | many | TRBJ2-7 | TRBV7-1 | CASSSDNPGQGAKGTPYYEQYF | TGTGCCAGCAGCTCGGATAACCCTGGACAGGGGGCGAAAGGTACCCCTTACTACGAGCAGTACTTC
TRBD2 | many | TRBJ2-7 | TRBV5-1 | CASSWLTGGLNEQYF | TGCGCCAGCAGCTGGCTAACGGGAGGGCTCAACGAGCAGTACTTC
. | few | TRBJ2-1 | TRBV6-2/TRBV6-3 | CASSDPPPAGINNEQFF | TGTGCCAGCAGTGACCCCCCACCGGCGGGCATAAACAATGAGCAGTTCTTC
. | . | TRBJ1-3 | TRBV7-8 | CASSLRPRQGGNTIYF | TGTGCCAGCAGCTTGAGACCCCGGCAGGGTGGAAACACCATATATTTT
TRBD2 | . | TRBJ2-1 | TRBV9 | CASSVLAGVGREQFF | TGTGCCAGCAGCGTCTTAGCGGGAGTGGGGAGGGAGCAGTTCTTC
TRBD1 | few | TRBJ2-7 | TRBV28 | CASRRQGPEQYF | TGTGCCAGCAGGAGACAGGGTCCCGAGCAGTACTTC
TRBD1 | . | TRBJ2-1 | TRBV4-2 | CASSQKGQASDEQFF | TGTGCCAGCAGCCAAAAAGGACAGGCCAGCGATGAGCAGTTCTTC